This T cell receptor beta chain derives from a study of blood T cells in healthy people across ages. Overall study: About one barcoded beta molecule per two T cells was captured by template switching.

Primers used in a second PCR of roughly 6 to 11 cycles were a sample-barcoded 5' primer and a J-beta primer mix. One entry per CDR3 protein, called by TCRdb with MiXCR from the 5' RACE reads. The repertoire holds about 1,800,000 distinct CDR3 sequences, roughly 27% seen once, with 7.7% in the top ten. This clonotype has a handful of counts. The sample providers were healthy Caucasian people from Russia, aged roughly 6 to 90. The germline CDR1 and CDR2 sequences are SGHRS and YFSETQ. V lost 4 bases to trimming and J lost 10 bases; unmatched junction nucleotides: 6. The CDR3 loop spans 12 amino acids. Sequenced material: blood. This clonotype was sampled from a young woman in good health. The V and J genes are TRBV5-1 and TRBJ2-7, with 9 bases fitting TRBD1. CDR3 DNA sequence: TGCGCCAGCAGCACCCGGACAGGGGACCAGTACTTC. Translating gives CASSTRTGDQYF.